This T cell receptor (beta chain) was profiled in a study of blood T cell repertoires in COVID-19. Per the original data handling: Amplification with reference gene primers provided the estimates of nucleated cell counts. Clones were read by immunoSEQ multiplex PCR, and TCRdb kept only the in-frame ones, dropping some. V, J and clone size were drawn from that table, and D and trimming were deduced from the DNA. The sample carries about 100,000 clones, just under 80% recorded once. The CDR3 sequence is 16 residues long. The junction had 5 bases not matched to a gene; V was cut back by 4 bases and J by 1 base. The germline gives CDR1 SGHRS, CDR2 YFSETQ.

The receptor's source is a woman aged 70-85 years with acute or convalescent COVID-19. Sequencing was done on a sample of peripheral blood. The chain links TRBV5-1 to TRBJ2-5, with 12 bases that match TRBD1. CDR3 bases: TGCGCCAGCAGCCCACTGGGACAGGGGGCCCAAGAGACCCAGTACTTC. Protein product: CASSPLGQGAQETQYF.